The present TCR beta chain was sequenced within a study of OX40 agonist ivuxolimab in advanced cancers. Study context: Patients took ivuxolimab, an agonistic anti-OX40 (CD134) antibody. Dosing consisted of intravenous ivuxolimab at 0.01 to 10 mg/kg every 2 weeks. Study outcomes and limitations: CD8+ T cells (on average) carried more expanded clones than CD4+ T cells.

In the case of this clone: Its antigen is still unknown.

Clones were sequenced by immunoSEQ multiplex PCR, and TCRdb holds only the in-frame ones, with some missing. The sample lists more than 50,000 clones; about 85% were seen once. J lost 10 bases, V lost 4 bases, and 7 bases had no gene match. In germline, CDR1 is SQVTM, CDR2 ANQGSEA. CDR3 length equals 12 residues. The TCR was taken from an adult with an advanced solid tumor such as melanoma, head and neck, liver or kidney cancer. V usage is TRBV29-1 and J usage is TRBJ2-1; 7 positions agree with TRBD2. The material sequenced was CD4+ or CD8+ T cells sorted from blood, taken in a trial of the OX40 agonist ivuxolimab. The CDR3 bases are TGCAGCGTTGTCGGACTAGGGGACGAGCAGTTCTTC. Translating gives CSVVGLGDEQFF.